The next 31 T cell receptor beta chains were all read from a single sample in a study of blood T cell repertoires in COVID-19 (TCRdb year 2020). Receptor libraries were prepared by the immunoSEQ multiplex PCR assay. TCRdb holds this immuneACCESS table with in-frame rearrangements only. Some clones are missing; in checked studies, unresolved V genes explain under half, and the rest has no known cause. The sample includes over 250,000 clones, with roughly 90% observed a single time. Of the sample, 0.9% to 1.2% falls within the top ten clones. Sequenced input: PBMCs or T cells enriched from blood (not recorded which). These receptors were collected from a woman in her thirties who had recovered from COVID-19.

The rearrangement joins TRBV6-2 or TRBV6-3 to TRBJ2-7; TRBD2 aligns across 9 bases. Trimming at V came to 4 bases and at J to 2 bases, leaving 6 bases not matched to a gene. Germline lookup yields CDR1 MNHEY and CDR2 SVGEGT. CDR3 length equals 15 residues. The DNA of the CDR3 is TGTGCCAGCAGTTCTGGACTAGCGTCGGCCTACGAGCAGTACTTC. This gives the protein CASSSGLASAYEQYF.

This chain links TRBV5-4 with TRBJ2-4; D is possibly TRBD1 (6 bases). This CDR3 spans 15 amino acids. Per the germline V gene, CDR1 is SGHNT and CDR2 is YYREEE (reference sequence). Trimming left V 5 bases short and J 6 bases short, with 18 bases between. As DNA, the CDR3 is TGTGCCAGCAGTCGAGCGGCGGACAGCCTAAACATTCAGTACTTC. Translation: CASSRAADSLNIQYF.

V is TRBV3-1 (or the pseudogene TRBV3-2) and J is TRBJ2-5; 8 nucleotides match TRBD2. This CDR3 has 15 amino acids. Trimming removed 2 bases from V and 2 bases from J; junction bases left unmatched: 4. Germline V CDR1 and CDR2: LGHDT, YNNKEL (reference sequence). CDR3 loop: CASSQSAGAQETQYF. CDR3 nucleotide sequence: TGTGCCAGCAGCCAATCAGCGGGAGCACAAGAGACCCAGTACTTC.

Regarding this clone: An end of the junction differs from the germline gene, which may be a read error. This chain uses TRBV24-1 with TRBJ2-7; D possibly corresponds to TRBD1 (6 bases). The germline CDR1 and CDR2 sequences are KGHDR and SFDVKD. This CDR3 spans 13 amino acids. CDR3 amino acids: CATSGLDSHEQYF. The CDR3 DNA sequence: TGTGCCACCAGTGGTTTGGACAGTCACGAGCAGTACTTC.

V gene TRBV11-2 combines with J gene TRBJ2-7; TRBD2 matches 8 bases. CDR1 is SGHAT and CDR2 is FQNNGV in the germline V gene. This CDR3 is 14 amino acids long. With 6 bases clipped from V and 3 bases from J, the junction kept 7 bases outside the gene matches. DNA for the CDR3: TGTGCCAGCAGATCTACTAGCGGAGGCTACGAGCAGTACTTC. It is translated as CASRSTSGGYEQYF.

The V and J genes are TRBV28 and TRBJ1-2; D might be TRBD1 (6 bases). Germline V CDR1 and CDR2: MDHEN, SYDVKM. V lost 5 bases, J lost 8 bases, and 12 bases lay in between. The CDR3 consists of 12 residues. CDR3 in DNA: TGTGCCAGCAGTCCCAGACAGGAAGGCTACACCTTC. This sequence encodes CASSPRQEGYTF.

This CDR3 reads CASSLYNSGILQFF. CDR3 DNA sequence: TGTGCCAGCAGCTTATATAATAGCGGGATCCTTCAGTTCTTC. The rearrangement uses TRBV7-9 and TRBJ2-1; the match to TRBD2 covers 8 bases. The V gene's germline CDR1 is SEHNR and CDR2 FQNEAQ (reference sequence). V lost 2 bases, J lost 13 bases, and 10 bases stayed unmatched. The CDR3 spans 14 residues.

The chain carries TRBV19 and TRBJ2-1; 10 bases line up with TRBD2. The junction had 6 bases not matched to a gene; V was cut back by 3 bases and J by 7 bases. The germline gives CDR1 LNHDA, CDR2 SQIVND (reference sequence). The CDR3 has 15 amino acids. CDR3 amino acids: CASSIASGSWNEQFF. The DNA for the CDR3 is TGTGCCAGTAGTATTGCTAGCGGGAGTTGGAATGAGCAGTTCTTC.

The chain has TRBV9 and TRBJ2-7, with a weak D call TRBD2 (5 bases). Looked up from germline, CDR1 is SGDLS and CDR2 is YYNGEE. Trimming removed 1 base at V and 3 bases at J, with 14 bases between. CDR3 length: 15 amino acids. In DNA, the CDR3 is TGTGCCAGCAGCGTAACGTGGGAGTCAGGCTACGAGCAGTACTTC. Translation gives CASSVTWESGYEQYF.

V gene TRBV15 combines with J gene TRBJ2-5; tentative D call: TRBD1 (5 bases). The CDR3 totals 15 residues. CDR1 LNHNV and CDR2 YYDKDF come from the germline V gene (reference sequence). V was cut by 1 base and J by 5 bases, with 14 bases left in between. The CDR3, as DNA: TGTGCCACCAGCAGAGCTTTCTTGGGGCAGGAGACCCAGTACTTC. It encodes CATSRAFLGQETQYF.

The chain has TRBV18 and TRBJ2-1; 9 bases line up with TRBD2. From germline, CDR1 is KGHSH and CDR2 LQKENI. The CDR3 is made up of 16 amino acids. V dropped 0 bases and J dropped 7; count of bases not matched to a gene: 7. The CDR3 region is CASSPPEGLASNEQFF. As DNA, the CDR3 is TGTGCCAGCTCACCACCTGAGGGACTAGCCTCAAATGAGCAGTTCTTC.

The chain recombines TRBV20-1 with TRBJ2-2; a possible D gene is TRBD2 (5 bases). The CDR3 has 14 residues. V gave up 3 bases and J gave up 0 bases, with 8 bases separating them. The V gene's germline CDR1 is DFQATT and CDR2 SNEGSKA (reference sequence). The CDR3 DNA reads as TGCAGTGCTAGTATCGGGACGAACACCGGGGAGCTGTTTTTT. It yields the protein CSASIGTNTGELFF.

This clone was seen just once. The gene calls are TRBV19 and TRBJ2-7; D may be TRBD2 (7 bases). Trimming removed 4 bases at V and 1 base at J, with 11 bases between. This CDR3 has 14 amino acids. Germline V CDR1 and CDR2: LNHDA, SQIVND (reference sequence). The CDR3 nucleotides are TGTGCCAGTAGTAATAGGGGGGGATCCTACGAGCAGTACTTC. Translation gives CASSNRGGSYEQYF.

The rearrangement links TRBV18 to TRBJ2-3, with 13 bases that match TRBD2. The J segment lost 4 bases and the V segment lost 6 bases, leaving 7 bases of the junction unmatched. The CDR3 length is 16 residues. Germline CDR1 KGHSH, CDR2 LQKENI. CDR3 nucleotide sequence: TGTGCCAGCTCCTGGACTAGCGGGAGTGGGGCAGATACGCAGTATTTT. It codes for CASSWTSGSGADTQYF.

The chain is built from TRBV24-1 and TRBJ2-5, with D maybe TRBD1 (5 bases). The CDR3 is made up of 19 amino acids. V lost 0 bases, J lost 0 bases, and 19 bases lay in between. Germline CDR1 and CDR2: KGHDR and SFDVKD. The CDR3 is CATSDLQEGLGDYQETQYF. The CDR3 DNA reads TGTGCCACCAGTGATTTGCAAGAAGGGTTAGGGGATTACCAAGAGACCCAGTACTTC.

This sequence joins TRBV5-8 and TRBJ2-1; TRBD2 agrees at 7 bases. The V gene end was trimmed by 7 bases and the J gene end by 3 bases; junction bases not matched to a gene: 10. The V gene's germline CDR1 is SGHTS and CDR2 YDEGEE. There are 15 residues in the CDR3. CDR3 in amino acids: CASLKGLGGYNEQFF. The CDR3 region has the DNA TGTGCCAGCCTTAAAGGACTAGGAGGCTACAATGAGCAGTTCTTC. The full variable domain, with the rest looked up from reference TRBV5-8 and TRBJ2-1, is EAGVTQSPTHLIKTRGQQATLRCSPISGHTSVYWYQQALGLGLQFLLWYDEGEERNRGNFPPRFSGRQFPNYSSELNVNALELEDSALYLCASLKGLGGYNEQFFGPGTRLTVL.

The chain combines TRBV19 with TRBJ2-7; 8 bases agree with TRBD1. The V segment lost 6 bases and the J segment 1 base; nucleotides outside the gene matches: 8. The germline V gene encodes CDR1 LNHDA and CDR2 SQIVND (reference sequence). CDR3 length equals 15 residues. CDR3 DNA sequence: TGTGCCAGTAGCGTCGGGACAGGACCATCCTACGAGCAGTACTTC. Translated, it gives CASSVGTGPSYEQYF.

The CDR3: CASSPADLHEGTRTNSPLHF. CDR3 in DNA: TGTGCCAGCAGTCCCGCGGACCTACACGAAGGGACTCGGACGAATTCACCCCTCCACTTT. The chain combines TRBV28 with TRBJ1-6, with a possible D match to TRBD1 (5 bases). V was trimmed by 5 bases and J by 7 bases, leaving 30 bases between them. The length of the CDR3 is 20 residues. Per germline, CDR1 MDHEN and CDR2 SYDVKM.

The gene calls are TRBV19 and TRBJ2-5, with D perhaps TRBD1 (6 bases). CDR1 LNHDA and CDR2 SQIVND come from the germline V gene (reference sequence). This CDR3 has 13 residues. V dropped 5 bases and J dropped 5 bases, with 12 bases sitting between them. CDR3 region: CASSQGRGETQYF. In DNA, the CDR3 is TGTGCCAGTAGTCAGGGAAGGGGGGAGACCCAGTACTTC.

The chain joins TRBV7-6 to TRBJ1-3; 7 bases are a match to TRBD1. J was trimmed by 0 bases and V by 6 bases; bases with no gene match: 5. This CDR3 comprises 15 residues. CDR1 SGHVS and CDR2 FNYEAQ come from the germline V gene. The CDR3 loop is CASSYDRASGNTIYF. The CDR3 DNA reads TGTGCCAGCAGTTACGACAGGGCCTCTGGAAACACCATATATTTT.

The rearrangement joins TRBV7-6 to TRBJ2-3; 13 nucleotides line up with TRBD2. V trimming: 5 bases; J trimming: 6 bases; junction bases outside the gene matches: 8. From germline, CDR1 is SGHVS and CDR2 FNYEAQ. The CDR3 runs to 16 residues. CDR3 in DNA: TGTGCCAGCAGCCCACTAGCGGGAGGGCTCCTTGATACGCAGTATTTT. It specifies CASSPLAGGLLDTQYF.

The CDR3 DNA is TGCAGTGCTAGTGGTGACAACTCCGGGGAGCTGTTTTTT. Amino acid sequence: CSASGDNSGELFF. The chain employs TRBV20-1 and TRBJ2-2; D unclear. The CDR3 runs 13 residues. In germline, CDR1 is DFQATT, CDR2 SNEGSKA (reference sequence). The V end was cut by 3 bases, the J end by 6 bases, with 11 bases between.

The genes are TRBV6-1 and TRBJ2-1; the D gene is possibly TRBD2 (6 bases). V lost 4 bases to trimming and J lost 3 bases, with 13 bases between them. Germline lookup yields CDR1 MNHNS and CDR2 SASEGT. The CDR3 length is 15 residues. The CDR3, as DNA: TGTGCCAGCAGTGTAGCGGCGGGAAACTACAATGAGCAGTTCTTC. Amino acid sequence: CASSVAAGNYNEQFF.

The J gene is TRBJ2-2, the V gene TRBV15; 8 positions agree with TRBD2. Germline CDR1 LNHNV, CDR2 YYDKDF (reference sequence). J lost 8 bases, V lost 0 bases, and 5 bases had no gene match. This CDR3 is 15 amino acids long. Here the CDR3 reads CATSRDVSGMGELFF. For the CDR3, the DNA is TGTGCCACCAGCAGAGATGTTAGCGGGATGGGGGAGCTGTTTTTT.

This rearrangement joins TRBV7-2 to TRBJ2-7; 11 bases map to TRBD2. V lost 4 bases to trimming and J lost 2 bases; unmatched junction nucleotides: 4. This CDR3 spans 15 amino acids. Germline V gene data show CDR1 as SGHTA and CDR2 as FQGNSA. Here the CDR3 DNA reads TGTGCCAGCAGCTCGACTAGCGGGGAAACCTACGAGCAGTACTTC. This sequence encodes CASSSTSGETYEQYF.

V and J are TRBV6-4 and TRBJ1-5; D unclear. The CDR3 consists of 13 residues. Germline CDR1 and CDR2: MRHNA and SNTAGT. Trimming removed 3 bases at V and 5 bases at J, with 8 bases between. The CDR3 protein is CASSEQNDQPQHF. The CDR3 DNA reads TGTGCCAGCAGTGAACAGAATGATCAGCCCCAGCATTTT.

The chain joins TRBV5-4 to TRBJ2-3; D is perhaps TRBD2 (5 bases). The CDR3 is 14 amino acids. The germline CDR1 and CDR2 sequences are SGHNT and YYREEE (reference sequence). The V and J ends lost 3 bases and 2 bases respectively, with 10 bases between them. The CDR3 DNA reads as TGTGCCAGCAGCTGGACGGGGATCACAGATACGCAGTATTTT. Its protein is CASSWTGITDTQYF.

The rearrangement links TRBV9 to TRBJ2-7; D perhaps matches TRBD1 (5 bases). The V end lost 0 bases, the J end lost 2 bases, and 12 bases lay between the germline ends. Germline values: CDR1 SGDLS, CDR2 YYNGEE. The CDR3 totals 15 residues. In DNA form, the CDR3 reads TGTGCCAGCAGCGTAGAAACAGGTTCTCCCTACGAGCAGTACTTC. As protein: CASSVETGSPYEQYF. Using reference TRBV9 and TRBJ2-7 for the parts outside the CDR3, the full variable domain is DSGVTQTPKHLITATGQRVTLRCSPRSGDLSVYWYQQSLDQGLQFLIQYYNGEERAKGNILERFSAQQFPDLHSELNLSSLELGDSALYFCASSVETGSPYEQYFGPGTRLTVT.

This chain joins TRBV9 and TRBJ2-3, with D maybe TRBD2 (6 bases). The V end lost 0 bases, the J end lost 2 bases, and 13 bases lay between the germline ends. The germline V gene encodes CDR1 SGDLS and CDR2 YYNGEE. This CDR3 is built from 16 residues. CDR3 DNA sequence: TGTGCCAGCAGCGTAGTGGCGGGGCCTACCACAGATACGCAGTATTTT. It encodes CASSVVAGPTTDTQYF. Looking up the rest from reference TRBV9 and TRBJ2-3 gives the full variable domain: DSGVTQTPKHLITATGQRVTLRCSPRSGDLSVYWYQQSLDQGLQFLIQYYNGEERAKGNILERFSAQQFPDLHSELNLSSLELGDSALYFCASSVVAGPTTDTQYFGPGTRLTVL.

The chain combines TRBV14 with TRBJ1-1, with 7 positions matching TRBD1. This CDR3 has 15 amino acids. Germline CDR1 SGHDN, CDR2 FVKESK. After removal of 5 bases from V and 4 bases from J, the junction contained 10 bases not matched to a gene. CDR3 DNA: TGTGCCAGCAGCAACCGAATGACAGGGACCACTGAAGCTTTCTTT. Translated: CASSNRMTGTTEAFF.

The rearrangement joins TRBV11-2 to TRBJ1-5; TRBD1 is a possible D gene (5 bases). The germline V gene encodes CDR1 SGHAT and CDR2 FQNNGV. The germline V and J ends were trimmed by 5 bases and 7 bases, with 12 bases remaining between them. The CDR3 runs to 13 residues. The CDR3 reads CASSPQEGQPQHF. CDR3 in DNA: TGTGCCAGCAGCCCTCAGGAGGGGCAGCCCCAGCATTTT.